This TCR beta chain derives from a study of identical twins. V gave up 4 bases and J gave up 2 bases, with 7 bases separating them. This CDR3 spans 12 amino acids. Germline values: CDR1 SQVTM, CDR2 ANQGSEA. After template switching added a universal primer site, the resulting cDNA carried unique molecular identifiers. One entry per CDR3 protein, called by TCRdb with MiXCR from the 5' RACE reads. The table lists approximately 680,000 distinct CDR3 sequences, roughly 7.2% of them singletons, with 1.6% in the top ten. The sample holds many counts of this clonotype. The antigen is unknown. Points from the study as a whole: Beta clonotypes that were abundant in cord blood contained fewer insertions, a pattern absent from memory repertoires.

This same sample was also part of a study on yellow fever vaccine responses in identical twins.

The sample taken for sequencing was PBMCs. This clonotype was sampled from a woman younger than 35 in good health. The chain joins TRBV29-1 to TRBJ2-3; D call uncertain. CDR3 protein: CSVAPVTDTQYF. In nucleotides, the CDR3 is TGCAGCGTTGCTCCCGTCACAGATACGCAGTATTTT.